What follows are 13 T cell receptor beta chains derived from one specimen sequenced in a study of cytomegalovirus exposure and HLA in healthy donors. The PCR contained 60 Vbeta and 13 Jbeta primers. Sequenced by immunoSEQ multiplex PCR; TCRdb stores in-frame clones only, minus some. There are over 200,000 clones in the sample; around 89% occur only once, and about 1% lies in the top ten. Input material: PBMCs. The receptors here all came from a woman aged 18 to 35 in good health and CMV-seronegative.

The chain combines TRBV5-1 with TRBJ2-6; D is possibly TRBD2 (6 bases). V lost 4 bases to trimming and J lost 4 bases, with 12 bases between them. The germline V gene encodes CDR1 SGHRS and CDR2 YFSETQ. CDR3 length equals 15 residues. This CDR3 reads CASSPGASGANVLTF. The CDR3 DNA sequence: TGCGCCAGCAGCCCGGGAGCTTCAGGGGCCAACGTCCTGACTTTC.

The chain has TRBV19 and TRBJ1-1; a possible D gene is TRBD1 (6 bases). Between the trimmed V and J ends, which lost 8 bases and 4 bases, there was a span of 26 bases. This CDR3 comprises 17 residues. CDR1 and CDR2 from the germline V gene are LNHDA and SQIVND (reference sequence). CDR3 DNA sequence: TGTGCCAGTTTGAAGGCCGGGACAATCCTAGTCGGCACTGAAGCTTTCTTT. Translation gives CASLKAGTILVGTEAFF.

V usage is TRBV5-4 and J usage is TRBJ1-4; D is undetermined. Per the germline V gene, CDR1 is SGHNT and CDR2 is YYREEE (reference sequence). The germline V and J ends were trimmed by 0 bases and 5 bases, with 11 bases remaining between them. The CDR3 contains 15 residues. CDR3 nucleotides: TGTGCCAGCAGCTTGGAATCGCGGGAAAATGAAAAACTGTTTTTT. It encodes CASSLESRENEKLFF.

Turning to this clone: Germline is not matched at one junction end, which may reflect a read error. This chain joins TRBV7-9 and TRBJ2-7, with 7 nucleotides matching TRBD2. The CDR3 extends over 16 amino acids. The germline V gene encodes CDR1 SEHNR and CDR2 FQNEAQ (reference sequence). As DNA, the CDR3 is TGTTCCAGCAGCCCCGCAGGCGGGAGTCGCTCCTACGAGCAGTACTTC. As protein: CSSSPAGGSRSYEQYF. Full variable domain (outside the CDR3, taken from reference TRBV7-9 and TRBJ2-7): DTGVSQNPRHKITKRGQNVTFRCDPISEHNRLYWYRQTLGQGPEFLTYFQNEAQLEKSRLLSDRFSAERPKGSFSTLEIQRTEQGDSAMYLCSSSPAGGSRSYEQYFGPGTRLTVT.

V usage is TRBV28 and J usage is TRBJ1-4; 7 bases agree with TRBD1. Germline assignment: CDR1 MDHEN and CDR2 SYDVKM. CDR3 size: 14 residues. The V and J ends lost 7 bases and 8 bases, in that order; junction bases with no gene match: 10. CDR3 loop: CASMEGALKEKLFF. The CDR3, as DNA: TGTGCCAGCATGGAGGGGGCGTTAAAAGAAAAACTGTTTTTT.

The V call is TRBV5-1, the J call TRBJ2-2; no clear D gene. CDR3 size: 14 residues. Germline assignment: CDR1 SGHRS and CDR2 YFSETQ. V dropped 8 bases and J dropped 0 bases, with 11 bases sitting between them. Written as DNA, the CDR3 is TGCGCCAGTAATAGCAGATCGAACACCGGGGAGCTGTTTTTT. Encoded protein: CASNSRSNTGELFF.

The CDR3 nucleotides read TGTGCCAGCAGCCTACAGGCCTTCTCCTACAATGAGCAGTTCTTC. Translating it yields CASSLQAFSYNEQFF. This sequence joins TRBV9 and TRBJ2-1; possibly TRBD1 for D (5 bases). Germline V gene lookup returns CDR1 SGDLS and CDR2 YYNGEE. Trimming pared 4 bases from V and 0 bases from J, leaving 11 bases between. This CDR3 comprises 15 residues.

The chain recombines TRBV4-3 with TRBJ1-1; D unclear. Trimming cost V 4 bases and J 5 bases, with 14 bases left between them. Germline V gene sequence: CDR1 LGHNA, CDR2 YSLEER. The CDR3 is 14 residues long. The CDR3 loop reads CASSRVMGDTEAFF. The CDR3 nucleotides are TGCGCCAGCAGCCGGGTGATGGGCGATACTGAAGCTTTCTTT.

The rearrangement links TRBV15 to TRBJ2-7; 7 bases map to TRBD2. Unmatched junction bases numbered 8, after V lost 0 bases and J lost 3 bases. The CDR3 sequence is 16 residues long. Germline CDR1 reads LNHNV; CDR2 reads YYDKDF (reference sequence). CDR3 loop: CATSREGGRINYEQYF. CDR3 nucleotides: TGTGCCACCAGCAGAGAGGGGGGGAGGATTAACTACGAGCAGTACTTC.

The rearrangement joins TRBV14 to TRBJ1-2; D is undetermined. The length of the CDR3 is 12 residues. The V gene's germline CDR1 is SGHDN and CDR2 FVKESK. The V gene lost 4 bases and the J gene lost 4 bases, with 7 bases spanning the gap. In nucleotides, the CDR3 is TGTGCCAGCAGCCCCACAGCCTATGGCTACACCTTC. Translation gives CASSPTAYGYTF.

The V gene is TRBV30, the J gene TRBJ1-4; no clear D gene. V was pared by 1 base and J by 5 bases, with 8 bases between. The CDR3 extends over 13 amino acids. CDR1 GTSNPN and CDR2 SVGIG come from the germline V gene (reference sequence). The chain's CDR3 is CAWSGDYNEKLFF. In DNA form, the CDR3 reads TGTGCCTGGAGTGGCGACTACAATGAAAAACTGTTTTTT.

The CDR3 DNA follows: TGTGCCAGTAGTTATACAGCGGGAGCTGTTTACGAGCAGTACTTC. Its translation: CASSYTAGAVYEQYF. The J gene is TRBJ2-7, the V gene TRBV19, with 8 nucleotides matching TRBD2. The length of the CDR3 is 15 residues. V was pared by 5 bases and J by 4 bases, with 10 bases of the junction left unmatched. Germline-derived CDR1 and CDR2 are LNHDA and SQIVND (reference sequence).

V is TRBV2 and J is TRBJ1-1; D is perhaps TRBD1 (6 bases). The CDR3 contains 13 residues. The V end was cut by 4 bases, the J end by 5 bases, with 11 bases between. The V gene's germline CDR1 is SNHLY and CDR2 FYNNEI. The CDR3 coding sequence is TGTGCCAGCAGTGTTACGCAGGGGACTGAAGCTTTCTTT. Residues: CASSVTQGTEAFF.